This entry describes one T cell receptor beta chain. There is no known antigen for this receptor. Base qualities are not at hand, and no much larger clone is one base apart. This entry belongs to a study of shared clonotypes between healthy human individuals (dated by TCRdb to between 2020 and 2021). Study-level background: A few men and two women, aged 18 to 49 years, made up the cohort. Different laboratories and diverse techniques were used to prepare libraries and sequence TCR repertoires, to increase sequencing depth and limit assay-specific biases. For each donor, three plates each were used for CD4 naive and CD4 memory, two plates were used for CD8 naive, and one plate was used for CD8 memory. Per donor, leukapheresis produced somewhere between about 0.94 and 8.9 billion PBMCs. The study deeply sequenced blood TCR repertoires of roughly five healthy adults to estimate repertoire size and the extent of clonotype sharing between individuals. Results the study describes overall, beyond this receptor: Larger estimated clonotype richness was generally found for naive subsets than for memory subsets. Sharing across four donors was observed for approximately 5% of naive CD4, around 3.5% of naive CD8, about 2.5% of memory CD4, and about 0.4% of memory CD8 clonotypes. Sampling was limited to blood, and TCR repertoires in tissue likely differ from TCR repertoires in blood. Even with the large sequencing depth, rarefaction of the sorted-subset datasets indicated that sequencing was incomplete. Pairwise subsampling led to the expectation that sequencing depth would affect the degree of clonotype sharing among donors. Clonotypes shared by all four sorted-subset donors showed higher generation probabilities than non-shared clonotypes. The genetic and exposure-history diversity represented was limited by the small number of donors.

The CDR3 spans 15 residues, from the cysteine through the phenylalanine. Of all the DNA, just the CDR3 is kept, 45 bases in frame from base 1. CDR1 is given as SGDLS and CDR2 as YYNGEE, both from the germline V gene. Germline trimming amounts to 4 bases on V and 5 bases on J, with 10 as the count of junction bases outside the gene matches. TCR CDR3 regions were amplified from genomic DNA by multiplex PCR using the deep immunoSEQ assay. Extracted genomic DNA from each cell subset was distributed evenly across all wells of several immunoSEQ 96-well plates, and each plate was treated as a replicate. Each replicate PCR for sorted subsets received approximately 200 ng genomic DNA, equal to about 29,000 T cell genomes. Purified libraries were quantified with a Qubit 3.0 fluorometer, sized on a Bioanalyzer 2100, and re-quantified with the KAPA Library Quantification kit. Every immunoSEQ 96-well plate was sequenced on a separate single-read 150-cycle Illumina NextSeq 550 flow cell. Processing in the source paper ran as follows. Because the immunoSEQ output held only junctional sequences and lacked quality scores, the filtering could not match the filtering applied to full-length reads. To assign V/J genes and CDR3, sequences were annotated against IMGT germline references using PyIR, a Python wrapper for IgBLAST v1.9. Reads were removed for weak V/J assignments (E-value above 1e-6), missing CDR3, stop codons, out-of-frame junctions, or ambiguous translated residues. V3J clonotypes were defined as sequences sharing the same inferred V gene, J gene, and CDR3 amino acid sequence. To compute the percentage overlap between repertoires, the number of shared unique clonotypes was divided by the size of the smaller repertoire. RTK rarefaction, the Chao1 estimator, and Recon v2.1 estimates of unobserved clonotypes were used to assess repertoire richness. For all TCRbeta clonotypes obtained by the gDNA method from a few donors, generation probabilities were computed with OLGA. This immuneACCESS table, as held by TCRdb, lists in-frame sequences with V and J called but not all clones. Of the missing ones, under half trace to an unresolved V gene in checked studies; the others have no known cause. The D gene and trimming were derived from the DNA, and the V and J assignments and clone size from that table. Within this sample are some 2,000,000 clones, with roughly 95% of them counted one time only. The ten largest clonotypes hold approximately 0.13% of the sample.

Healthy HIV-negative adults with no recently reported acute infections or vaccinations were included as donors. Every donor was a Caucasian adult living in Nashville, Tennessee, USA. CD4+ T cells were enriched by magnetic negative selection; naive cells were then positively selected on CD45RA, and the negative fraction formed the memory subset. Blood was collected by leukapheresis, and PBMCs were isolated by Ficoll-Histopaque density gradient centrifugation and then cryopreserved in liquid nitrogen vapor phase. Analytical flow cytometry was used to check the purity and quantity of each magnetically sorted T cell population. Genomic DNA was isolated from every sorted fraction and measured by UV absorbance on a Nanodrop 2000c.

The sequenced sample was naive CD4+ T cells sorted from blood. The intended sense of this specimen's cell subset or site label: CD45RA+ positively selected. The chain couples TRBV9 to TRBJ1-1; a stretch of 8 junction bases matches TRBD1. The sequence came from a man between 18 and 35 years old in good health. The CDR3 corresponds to CASSPHGQGETEAFF. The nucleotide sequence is TGTGCCAGCAGCCCCCATGGACAGGGAGAGACTGAAGCTTTCTTT.